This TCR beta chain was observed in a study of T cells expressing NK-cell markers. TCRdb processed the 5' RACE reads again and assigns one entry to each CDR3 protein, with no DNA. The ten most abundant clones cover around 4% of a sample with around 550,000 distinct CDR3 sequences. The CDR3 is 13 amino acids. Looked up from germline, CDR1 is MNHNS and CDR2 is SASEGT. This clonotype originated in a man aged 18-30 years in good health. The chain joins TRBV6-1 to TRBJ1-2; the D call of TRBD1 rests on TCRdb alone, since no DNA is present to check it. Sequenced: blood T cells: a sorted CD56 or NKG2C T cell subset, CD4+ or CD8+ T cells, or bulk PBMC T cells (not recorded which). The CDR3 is CASRGRGTYGYTF.